This entry lists 4 T cell receptor beta chains sequenced from one sample in a study of T cell changes during pregnancy in multiple sclerosis. Profiled with immunoSEQ multiplex PCR; TCRdb holds only in-frame clones, not every one. The data show around 80,000 clones, 90% to 95% seen once. This material consisted of peripheral blood, taken in the second trimester of pregnancy. Source of these receptors: a female donor with multiple sclerosis, enrolled in a pregnancy study.

The chain has TRBV6-1 and TRBJ2-7; 7 bases map to TRBD2. V was clipped by 7 bases and J by 8 bases; unmatched bases: 11. This CDR3 has 13 amino acids. Germline CDR1 MNHNS, CDR2 SASEGT. The CDR3 DNA reads TGTGCCAGCAAGGTCCTCGGGGGGAATCAGCAGTACTTC. Translation gives CASKVLGGNQQYF.

V usage is TRBV10-1 and J usage is TRBJ2-3; 9 bases are a match to TRBD2. Germline V gene sequence: CDR1 WNHNN, CDR2 SYGVQD (reference sequence). This CDR3 region has 17 residues. V was clipped by 0 bases and J by 5 bases; unmatched bases: 9. CDR3 residues: CASSESPAGGGGDTQYF. The DNA for the CDR3 is TGCGCCAGCAGTGAGTCTCCAGCGGGAGGCGGGGGAGATACGCAGTATTTT.

The chain carries TRBV15 and TRBJ2-5; weak D call: TRBD1 (5 bases). V lost 3 bases and J 0 bases, leaving 11 bases between the germline ends. Germline CDR1 and CDR2: LNHNV and YYDKDF (reference sequence). CDR3 length equals 15 residues. The CDR3 protein is CATSREKGNQETQYF. The CDR3 nucleotides read TGTGCCACCAGCAGGGAGAAGGGGAACCAAGAGACCCAGTACTTC.

This chain uses TRBV5-4 with TRBJ1-1; D is possibly TRBD1 (5 bases). Trimming pared 1 base from V and 2 bases from J, leaving 9 bases between. Germline V gene data show CDR1 as SGHNT and CDR2 as YYREEE (reference sequence). This CDR3 spans 14 amino acids. CDR3 nucleotides: TGTGCCAGCAGCTTGTGGGGCCTTAACACTGAAGCTTTCTTT. Protein sequence: CASSLWGLNTEAFF. Variable domain in full (rest from reference TRBV5-4 and TRBJ1-1): ETGVTQSPTHLIKTRGQQVTLRCSSQSGHNTVSWYQQALGQGPQFIFQYYREEENGRGNFPPRFSGLQFPNYSSELNVNALELDDSALYLCASSLWGLNTEAFFGQGTRLTVV.